This TCR beta chain was observed in a study of shared clonotypes between healthy human individuals. The germline gives CDR1 DFQATT, CDR2 SNEGSKA (reference sequence). With 4 bases clipped from V and 9 bases from J, the junction kept 2 bases outside the gene matches. The CDR3 runs to 11 residues. Clones were sequenced by immunoSEQ multiplex PCR, and TCRdb holds only the in-frame ones, with some missing. The sample holds 97,000 or so clones; approximately 51% are singletons and the top ten take over 13%. This receptor was obtained from a woman between 40 and 50 years old in good health. Some clones in this sample may be carry-over from other donors' samples. The sample taken for sequencing was PBMCs. The chain carries TRBV20-1 and TRBJ2-1, with TRBD2 identical over 8 bases. The CDR3 DNA is TGCAGTGCTAAGAGCGGGAGTGAGCAGTTCTTC. This sequence encodes CSAKSGSEQFF.